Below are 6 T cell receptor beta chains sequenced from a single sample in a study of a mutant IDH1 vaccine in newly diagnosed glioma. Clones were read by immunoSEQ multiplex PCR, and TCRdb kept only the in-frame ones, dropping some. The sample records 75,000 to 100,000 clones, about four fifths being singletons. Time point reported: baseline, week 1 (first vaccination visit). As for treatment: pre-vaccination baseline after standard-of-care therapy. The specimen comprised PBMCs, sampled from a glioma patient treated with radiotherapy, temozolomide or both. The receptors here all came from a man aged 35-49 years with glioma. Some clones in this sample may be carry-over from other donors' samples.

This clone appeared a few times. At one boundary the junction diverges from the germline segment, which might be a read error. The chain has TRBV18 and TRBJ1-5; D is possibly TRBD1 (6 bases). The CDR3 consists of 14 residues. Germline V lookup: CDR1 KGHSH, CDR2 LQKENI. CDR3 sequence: CASSPQGFNQPQHF. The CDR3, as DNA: TGTGCCAGCTCTCCACAGGGTTTCAATCAGCCCCAGCATTTT.

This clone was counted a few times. In DNA form, the CDR3 reads TGTGCCAGCAGCTCTCAAACAGGGACTAATTCACCCCTCCACTTT. Protein: CASSSQTGTNSPLHF. This rearrangement joins TRBV5-4 to TRBJ1-6; maybe TRBD1 (6 bases). This CDR3 comprises 15 residues. Germline loops: CDR1 SGHNT, CDR2 YYREEE (reference sequence). V lost 3 bases, J lost 6 bases, and 13 bases lay in between.

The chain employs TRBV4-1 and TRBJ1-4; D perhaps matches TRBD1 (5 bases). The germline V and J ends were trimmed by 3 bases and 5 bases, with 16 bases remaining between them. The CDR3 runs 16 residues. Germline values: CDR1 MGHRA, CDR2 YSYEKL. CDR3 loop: CASSQELTGVNEKLFF. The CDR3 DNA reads TGCGCCAGCAGCCAGGAACTAACAGGAGTCAATGAAAAACTGTTTTTT.

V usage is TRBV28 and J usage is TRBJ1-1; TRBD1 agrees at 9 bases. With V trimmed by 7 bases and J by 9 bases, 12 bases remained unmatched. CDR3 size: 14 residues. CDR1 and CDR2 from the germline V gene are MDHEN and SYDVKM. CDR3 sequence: CASNTQGARYQAFF. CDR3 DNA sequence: TGTGCCAGCAATACACAGGGGGCGAGATATCAAGCTTTCTTT.

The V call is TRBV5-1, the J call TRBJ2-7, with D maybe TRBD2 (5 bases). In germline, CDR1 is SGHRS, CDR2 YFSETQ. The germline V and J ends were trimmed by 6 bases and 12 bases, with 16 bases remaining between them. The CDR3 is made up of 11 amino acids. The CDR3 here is CASMEDSSLYF. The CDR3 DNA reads TGCGCCAGCATGGAGGACTCTTCACTGTACTTC.

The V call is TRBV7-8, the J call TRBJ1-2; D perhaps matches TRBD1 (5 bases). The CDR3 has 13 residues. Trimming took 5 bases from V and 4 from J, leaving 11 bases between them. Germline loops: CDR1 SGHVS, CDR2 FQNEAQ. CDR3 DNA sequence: TGTGCCAGCAGCCTTGGGACGGTCTATGGCTACACCTTC. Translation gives CASSLGTVYGYTF.